This T cell receptor beta chain was sequenced during a study of blood T cell repertoires in COVID-19 (dated by TCRdb to 2018 to 2020). At the level of the whole study: Samples covering the acute and convalescent phases of COVID-19 were provided by collaborators in the United States, Italy and Spain. Deeply sampled blood TCRbeta repertoires from subjects exposed to, actively infected with, or recovered from COVID-19 were included in the dataset. A freely available public database, intended as a resource for researchers studying the immune response to SARS-CoV-2, is where the repertoires were released. Samples came from the ongoing ImmuneRACE study (first 160 participants) plus 1,254 subjects from 6 global collaborators. Where available, HLA class I and class II types were taken from metadata supplied by the sample provider and were not determined by assay-based typing. The sample metadata nearly always contained a de-identified subject ID, COVID-19 status, age in years and sex. The material from the prospective study consisted of cDNA or gDNA derived from T cells, B-cell-depleted T cells, or PBMCs. Findings and caveats that apply to the study as a whole: How much clinical and demographic metadata was included differed by source and by participant, and the metadata was provided uncurated.

Each collaborating institution followed its own protocols to collect whole blood in K2EDTA tubes. Collaborator samples were shipped for TCRbeta analysis as frozen whole blood, isolated PBMCs, or DNA extracted from either sample type. The germline V gene encodes CDR1 LGHDT and CDR2 YNNKEL (reference sequence). V and J are truncated by 0 bases and 0 bases respectively, leaving an intervening sequence of 9 bases. CDR3 length: 15 amino acids, cysteine to phenylalanine. Of all the DNA, just the CDR3 is kept, 45 bases in frame from base 1. The immunoSEQ Assay, a bias-controlled multiplex PCR, was used to amplify TCRbeta CDR3 regions from genomic DNA. As for how the authors treated the data: The number of nucleated cells in each sample was estimated from the amplification of reference gene primers within the assay. To quantify the absolute abundance of each unique TCRbeta CDR3 rearrangement, sequence reads were collapsed and filtered. For each sample, productive Simpson clonality was calculated by taking the square root of Simpson's diversity index across productive rearrangements. The table was pulled from immuneACCESS by TCRdb, which kept in-frame rearrangements only. Such tables lose some clones; where checked, under half of the loss comes from unresolved V genes, and the rest has no known cause. V and J calls and clone size are copied from that table; D and trimming were computed from the DNA. The sample has around 250,000 clones on record, roughly 86% of them singletons. The ten largest clones take up 12% of the sample.

As concerns this clone: Its antigen is currently not known. Base qualities are not provided; no much larger clone lies one nucleotide away.

The receptor comes from a man of 80 years or more with acute or convalescent COVID-19. The chain joins TRBV3-1 (or the pseudogene TRBV3-2) to TRBJ2-7; there is no confident call for the D gene. Sequences were obtained from peripheral blood. The DNA sequence follows: TGTGCCAGCAGCCAAGAGCTGGCTAGCTCCTACGAGCAGTACTTC. Translated, it reads CASSQELASSYEQYF.